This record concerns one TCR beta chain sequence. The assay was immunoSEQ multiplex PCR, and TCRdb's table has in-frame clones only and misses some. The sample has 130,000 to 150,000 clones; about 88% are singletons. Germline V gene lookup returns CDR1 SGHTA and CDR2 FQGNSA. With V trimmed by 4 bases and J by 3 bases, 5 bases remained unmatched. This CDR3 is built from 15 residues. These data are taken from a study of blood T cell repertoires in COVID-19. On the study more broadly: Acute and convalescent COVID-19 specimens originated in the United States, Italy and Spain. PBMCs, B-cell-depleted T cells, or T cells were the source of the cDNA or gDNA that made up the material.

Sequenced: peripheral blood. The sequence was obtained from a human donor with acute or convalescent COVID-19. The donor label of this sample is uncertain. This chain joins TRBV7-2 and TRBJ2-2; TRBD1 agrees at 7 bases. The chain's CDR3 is CASSSTGAYTGELFF. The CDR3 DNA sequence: TGTGCCAGCAGCTCCACAGGGGCGTACACCGGGGAGCTGTTTTTT.